Following are 15 T cell receptor beta chains from one sample sequenced in a study of blood T cell repertoires in COVID-19. Generated by immunoSEQ multiplex PCR, the TCRdb table keeps only in-frame clones and is missing some. Of around 310,000 clones listed, around 87% are singletons. Sequenced material: peripheral blood. These receptors were taken from a woman aged 45-65 years with active or convalescent COVID-19.

This chain links TRBV24-1 with TRBJ2-3; 9 nucleotides align to TRBD2. V shed 5 bases, J shed 4 bases, and the junction held 9 bases outside the gene matches. CDR1 KGHDR and CDR2 SFDVKD come from the germline V gene. The CDR3 covers 16 residues. CDR3 region: CATSAPVAGVSDTQYF. CDR3 DNA: TGTGCCACCAGTGCGCCGGTAGCGGGGGTATCAGATACGCAGTATTTT.

A few counts support this clone. V usage is TRBV7-6 and J usage is TRBJ2-5; TRBD2 matches at 7 bases. The CDR3 contains 16 residues. V shed 1 base, J shed 1 base, and the junction held 6 bases outside the gene matches. The germline gives CDR1 SGHVS, CDR2 FNYEAQ. CDR3 region: CASSLGFGGSQETQYF. DNA of the CDR3: TGTGCCAGCAGCTTAGGGTTCGGCGGGAGCCAAGAGACCCAGTACTTC.

The chain has TRBV5-4 and TRBJ2-6; a weak D match, TRBD2 (5 bases). The CDR3 runs to 17 residues. Germline-derived CDR1 and CDR2 are SGHNT and YYREEE (reference sequence). Trimming pared 0 bases from V and 4 bases from J, leaving 14 bases between. The CDR3 nucleotides read TGTGCCAGCAGCTTGGTTTGGGAGCAGAGCGGGGCCAACGTCCTGACTTTC. Its protein is CASSLVWEQSGANVLTF.

This chain connects TRBV5-1 to TRBJ2-3; 10 positions match TRBD2. Trimming at V came to 1 base and at J to 2 bases, leaving 19 bases not matched to a gene. The germline gives CDR1 SGHRS, CDR2 YFSETQ. CDR3 length: 21 amino acids. Here the CDR3 DNA reads TGCGCCAGCAGCTTGACCCGGACTAGCGGCATAACCCCCCGAGACACAGATACGCAGTATTTT. This codes for CASSLTRTSGITPRDTDTQYF.

The chain combines TRBV5-1 with TRBJ2-5; 7 bases are shared with TRBD2. Germline V gene sequence: CDR1 SGHRS, CDR2 YFSETQ. CDR3 length equals 16 residues. Germline trimming cut 0 bases from V and 2 bases from J; bases unmatched to any gene: 7. This chain's CDR3 is CASSLDGQGGQETQYF. The CDR3 coding sequence is TGCGCCAGCAGCTTGGACGGGCAGGGAGGGCAAGAGACCCAGTACTTC. Based on the CDR3 plus reference TRBV5-1 and TRBJ2-5, the full variable domain is KAGVTQTPRYLIKTRGQQVTLSCSPISGHRSVSWYQQTPGQGLQFLFEYFSETQRNKGNFPGRFSGRQFSNSRSEMNVSTLELGDSALYLCASSLDGQGGQETQYFGPGTRLLVL.

The genes are TRBV7-2 and TRBJ2-1; 8 bases fit TRBD2. The CDR3 sequence is 14 residues long. CDR1 and CDR2 (germline): SGHTA, FQGNSA. V gave up 2 bases and J gave up 3 bases; unmatched junction bases: 0. CDR3 in DNA: TGTGCCAGCAGCTTACTAGCGGGCTACAATGAGCAGTTCTTC. It specifies CASSLLAGYNEQFF. The full variable domain, with the rest looked up from reference TRBV7-2 and TRBJ2-1, is GAGVSQSPSNKVTEKGKDVELRCDPISGHTALYWYRQSLGQGLEFLIYFQGNSAPDKSGLPSDRFSAERTGGSVSTLTIQRTQQEDSAVYLCASSLLAGYNEQFFGPGTRLTVL.

As DNA, the CDR3 is TGTGCCAGCAGTTCCGACAGTGCCGTTGGGAGGGAGCAGTACTTC. This gives the protein CASSSDSAVGREQYF. The chain links TRBV28 to TRBJ2-7; D perhaps matches TRBD2 (6 bases). Germline V lookup: CDR1 MDHEN, CDR2 SYDVKM. The CDR3 length is 15 residues. V lost 4 bases, J lost 7 bases, and 20 bases lay in between. The full variable domain, with the rest looked up from reference TRBV28 and TRBJ2-7, is DVKVTQSSRYLVKRTGEKVFLECVQDMDHENMFWYRQDPGLGLRLIYFSYDVKMKEKGDIPEGYSVSREKKERFSLILESASTNQTSMYLCASSSDSAVGREQYFGPGTRLTVT.

The gene calls are TRBV19 and TRBJ1-1, with a tentative D call TRBD1 (5 bases). The V end lost 2 bases, the J end lost 6 bases, and 16 bases lay between the germline ends. The CDR3 spans 15 residues. Germline assignment: CDR1 LNHDA and CDR2 SQIVND (reference sequence). The CDR3 DNA reads as TGTGCCAGTAGTATATCCGGGGGTCGCGTCGCTGAAGCTTTCTTT. Translated: CASSISGGRVAEAFF.

Regarding this clone: Within the sample, other DNA sequences also encode this same CDR3. The genes are TRBV9 and TRBJ1-4; D is unresolved. Between the trimmed V and J ends, which lost 0 bases and 8 bases, there was a span of 14 bases. Looked up from germline, CDR1 is SGDLS and CDR2 is YYNGEE. The CDR3 consists of 15 residues. In DNA form, the CDR3 reads TGTGCCAGCAGCGTAGGAGGGAGGGAAGGGGAAAAACTGTTTTTT. Translation gives CASSVGGREGEKLFF.

The V call is TRBV12-3 or TRBV12-4, the J call TRBJ1-2; 7 bases fit TRBD1. The trim removed 6 bases at V and 7 bases at J, leaving 8 bases unmatched. CDR3 length: 13 amino acids. The CDR3 sequence is CASRSWDSSGYTF. The CDR3, as DNA: TGTGCCAGCAGATCTTGGGACAGCAGTGGCTACACCTTC.

V usage is TRBV30 and J usage is TRBJ2-7; D is perhaps TRBD1 or TRBD2 (7 bases each). Germline V gives CDR1 GTSNPN, CDR2 SVGIG (reference sequence). This CDR3 comprises 12 residues. The V gene lost 5 bases and the J gene lost 6 bases, with 14 bases spanning the gap. For the CDR3, the DNA is TGTGCCTGGGGGAGGGGGCTCTCCGAGCAGTACTTC. Its translation: CAWGRGLSEQYF.

This rearrangement joins TRBV6-5 to TRBJ2-7; D gene uncertain. Trimming took off 5 bases at V and 10 bases at J, with 18 bases between the two ends. The germline V gene encodes CDR1 MNHEY and CDR2 SVGAGI. The CDR3 loop spans 13 amino acids. CDR3 sequence reads: CASSPPERARQYF. The CDR3, as DNA: TGTGCCAGCAGTCCCCCGGAGAGAGCACGACAGTACTTC.

The gene calls are TRBV7-2 and TRBJ2-3; 12 positions match TRBD2. The CDR3 is 18 residues long. With V trimmed by 0 bases and J by 4 bases, 8 bases remained unmatched. Germline lookup yields CDR1 SGHTA and CDR2 FQGNSA. The CDR3 protein is CASSLAPLTSGGSDTQYF. In DNA, the CDR3 is TGTGCCAGCAGCTTAGCCCCTTTGACTAGCGGGGGCTCAGATACGCAGTATTTT.

The V gene is TRBV18, the J gene TRBJ2-2, with a weak D call TRBD2 (6 bases). The length of the CDR3 is 14 residues. Germline V CDR1 and CDR2: KGHSH, LQKENI. Trimming cost V 3 bases and J 3 bases, with 8 bases left between them. The CDR3: CASSPSGDTGELFF. The CDR3 coding sequence is TGTGCCAGCTCACCTAGCGGAGACACCGGGGAGCTGTTTTTT.

The rearrangement links TRBV9 to TRBJ2-7, with 11 nucleotides matching TRBD2. Germline V lookup: CDR1 SGDLS, CDR2 YYNGEE. This CDR3 is built from 15 residues. With V trimmed by 3 bases and J by 0 bases, 2 bases remained unmatched. CDR3 coding DNA: TGTGCCAGCAGCGCCCTAGCGGGGGGCTCCTACGAGCAGTACTTC. Protein: CASSALAGGSYEQYF.